This note documents a single TCR beta chain sequence. As yet, its antigen is unknown. Generated by immunoSEQ multiplex PCR, the TCRdb table keeps only in-frame clones and is missing some. The sample holds around 250,000 clones, 70% to 90% seen once. The CDR3 totals 14 residues. Trimming cost V 3 bases and J 6 bases; bases outside gene matches: 2. Germline lookup yields CDR1 KGHSH and CDR2 LQKENI. This specimen comes from a study of Ad26.COV2.S vaccination and SARS-CoV-2 variants. Study background: Donor got 5x10^10 or 1x10^11 viral particles of Ad26.COV2.S.

This sample's treatment: around 19 received Ad26.COV2.S at low or high dose, single or two shots; roughly 5 received placebo; per-sample allocation not given. The samples were gathered on day 63 after the first injection of vaccine or placebo. Donor was an adult aged 18-55 years in Boston. Regarding the study as a whole: Whether participants received vaccine or placebo, their non-spike TCR breadth was similar.

Sequenced material: peripheral blood, taken in a trial of Ad26.COV2.S vaccine versus placebo. V gene TRBV18 combines with J gene TRBJ1-6; 7 bases match TRBD1. The clonotype comes from a person between 18 and 59 years old who received the Ad26.COV2.S COVID-19 vaccine or a placebo. As DNA, the CDR3 is TGTGCCAGCTCACCGGACAGGATTAATTCACCCCTCCACTTT. This encodes CASSPDRINSPLHF.